The TCR beta chain under discussion was sequenced for a study of blood T cell repertoires in COVID-19 (TCRdb year 2020). In the study overall: Samples covering the acute and convalescent phases of COVID-19 were provided by collaborators in the United States, Italy and Spain. Nearly every sample came with metadata listing a de-identified subject ID, COVID-19 status, age in years and sex. A freely available public database, intended as a resource for researchers studying the immune response to SARS-CoV-2, is where the repertoires were released. The dataset comprised deeply sampled blood TCRbeta repertoires from subjects exposed to, actively infected with, or recovered from COVID-19. Where available, HLA class I and class II types were taken from metadata supplied by the sample provider and were not determined by assay-based typing. The material from the prospective study consisted of cDNA or gDNA derived from T cells, B-cell-depleted T cells, or PBMCs. The samples were drawn from the first 160 participants of the ongoing ImmuneRACE study and from 1,254 subjects provided by 6 global collaborators. Broader findings and caveats from the paper: The quantity of clinical and demographic metadata differed by source and by participant and was supplied without curation.

Samples from volunteer blood donors who had recovered from COVID-19 were contributed by a second Seattle source. Each collaborating institution followed its own protocols to collect whole blood in K2EDTA tubes. Collaborator samples were shipped for TCRbeta analysis as frozen whole blood, isolated PBMCs, or DNA extracted from either sample type. TCRbeta CDR3 regions were amplified from genomic DNA by means of the immunoSEQ Assay, a bias-controlled multiplex PCR. Turning to the authors' computational methods: Within the assay, amplification of reference gene primers was used to estimate how many nucleated cells each sample contained. To quantify the absolute abundance of each unique TCRbeta CDR3 rearrangement, sequence reads were collapsed and filtered. For each sample, productive Simpson clonality was calculated by taking the square root of Simpson's diversity index across productive rearrangements. TCRdb limited this immuneACCESS table to in-frame rearrangements with V and J called. A share of clones is missing; checked studies link under half to unresolved V genes, and the rest is unexplained. That table is the source of V, J and clone size, and D and trimming were worked out from the DNA. This sample gives 270,000 or so clones in total; under 90% of them show up just once. The ten largest clones add up to 9.4% of the sample.

At least ten counts were recorded for this clone. There is no known antigen for this receptor. No much larger clone exists at a distance of one base, and base qualities are not known. V and J are truncated by 8 bases and 2 bases respectively, leaving an intervening sequence of 13 bases. Sequences MNHEY (CDR1) and SVGAGI (CDR2) are obtained from the germline V gene. Measured from the cysteine to the phenylalanine, the CDR3 is 14 residues long. Only the CDR3 part of the read is kept: 42 bases, read in frame from the first base. The TCR originated in a woman aged 50 to 65 who had recovered from COVID-19. The sample comprised peripheral blood. This chain is built from TRBV6-5 and TRBJ1-5; the D gene is perhaps TRBD1, on 5 matching bases. At the DNA level, the sequence is TGTGCCAGCCGGCAGGGCACAGGCAATCAGCCCCAGCATTTT. Translated, it reads CASRQGTGNQPQHF.